This T cell receptor (beta chain) was sequenced for a study of radiation and T cells in renal cell carcinoma. Repertoires were generated with immunoSEQ multiplex PCR, while TCRdb's copy carries only in-frame clones and drops some. This sample has 150,000 or so clones, with 70% to 90% found just once. This sample's time point: baseline pretreatment blood. Treatment meaning: 15 Gy SBRT to primary tumor, nephrectomy 4 weeks later. The source material was blood, sampled from a patient whose treatment included radiotherapy and nephrectomy. This clonotype was obtained from a woman aged 45-59 years with renal cell carcinoma.

CDR3 in DNA: TGCGCCAGCAGCTTGGCCCGACGTAGGGACAGGATAAACACCGGGGAGCTGTTTTTT. Its translation: CASSLARRRDRINTGELFF. The chain joins TRBV5-1 to TRBJ2-2; 8 nucleotides line up with TRBD1. Trimming removed 0 bases from V and 2 bases from J; junction bases left unmatched: 12. Germline CDR1 reads SGHRS; CDR2 reads YFSETQ. The CDR3 extends over 19 amino acids.